The entry that follows covers one T cell receptor (beta chain) sequence. This record belongs to a study of blood T cell repertoires in COVID-19. The germline gives CDR1 SGDLS, CDR2 YYNGEE. Deletions cut 4 bases from V and 7 bases from J, with 18 bases between. This CDR3 comprises 15 residues. In the authors' workflow: How many nucleated cells were present was estimated from reference gene primer amplification. The assay was immunoSEQ multiplex PCR, and TCRdb's table has in-frame clones only and misses some. V and J calls plus clone size are reproduced from that table; the DNA served to infer D and trimming. Found here are about 120,000 clones, around 87% of them singletons; the top ten hold 3.8%.

Material for sequencing was peripheral blood. The chain uses TRBV9 and TRBJ1-5; D is perhaps TRBD1 (6 bases). The TCR comes from a woman in her sixties or seventies with COVID-19, enrolled during active disease. The CDR3 bases are TGTGCCAGCAGCCCCGAGGCAGGGGTTGACCAGCCCCAGCATTTT. Its translation: CASSPEAGVDQPQHF.